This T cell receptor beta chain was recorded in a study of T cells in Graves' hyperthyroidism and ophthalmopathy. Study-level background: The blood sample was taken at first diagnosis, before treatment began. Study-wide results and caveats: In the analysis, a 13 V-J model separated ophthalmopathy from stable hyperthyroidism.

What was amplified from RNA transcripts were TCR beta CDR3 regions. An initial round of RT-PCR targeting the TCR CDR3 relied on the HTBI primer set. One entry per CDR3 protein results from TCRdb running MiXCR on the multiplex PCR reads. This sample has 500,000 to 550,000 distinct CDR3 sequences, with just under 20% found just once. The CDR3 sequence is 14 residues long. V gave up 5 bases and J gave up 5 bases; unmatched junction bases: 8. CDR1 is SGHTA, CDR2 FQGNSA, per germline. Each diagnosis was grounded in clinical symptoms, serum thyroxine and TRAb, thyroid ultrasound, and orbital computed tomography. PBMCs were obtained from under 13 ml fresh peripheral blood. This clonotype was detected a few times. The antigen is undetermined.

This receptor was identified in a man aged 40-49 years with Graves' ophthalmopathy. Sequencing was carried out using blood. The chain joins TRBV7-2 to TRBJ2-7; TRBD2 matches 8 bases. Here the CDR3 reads CASSISGKGDEQYF. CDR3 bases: TGTGCCAGCAGCATTAGCGGGAAGGGCGACGAGCAGTACTTC.